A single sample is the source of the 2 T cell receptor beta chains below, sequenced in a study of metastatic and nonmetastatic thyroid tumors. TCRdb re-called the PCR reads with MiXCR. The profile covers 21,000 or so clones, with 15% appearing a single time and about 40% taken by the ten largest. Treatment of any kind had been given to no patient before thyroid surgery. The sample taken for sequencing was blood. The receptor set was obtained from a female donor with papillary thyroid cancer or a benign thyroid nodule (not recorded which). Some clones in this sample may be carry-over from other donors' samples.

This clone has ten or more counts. The CDR3 is CASQRGTSYNEQFF. CDR3 coding DNA: TGTGCCTCCCAGAGGGGGACATCCTACAATGAGCAGTTCTTC. This chain uses TRBV6-1 with TRBJ2-1, with D maybe TRBD1 (6 bases). Looked up from germline, CDR1 is MNHNS and CDR2 is SASEGT. The CDR3 extends over 14 amino acids. Between the trimmed V and J ends, which lost 11 bases and 1 base, there was a span of 15 bases.

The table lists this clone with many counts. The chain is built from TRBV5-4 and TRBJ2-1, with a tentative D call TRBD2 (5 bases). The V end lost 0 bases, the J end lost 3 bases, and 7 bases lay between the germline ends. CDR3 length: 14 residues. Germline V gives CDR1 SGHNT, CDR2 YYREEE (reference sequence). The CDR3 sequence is CASSLERSYNEQFF. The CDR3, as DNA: TGTGCCAGCAGCTTGGAGCGGAGCTACAATGAGCAGTTCTTC.